The T cell receptor beta chain described here comes from a study of blood T cell repertoires in COVID-19 (dated by TCRdb to 2018 to 2020). Regarding the complete study: Collaborator samples came from the United States, Italy and Spain and covered acute and convalescent phases of COVID-19. The prospective study material was composed of cDNA or gDNA derived from T cells, B-cell-depleted T cells, or PBMCs. Subjects who had been exposed to COVID-19, were actively infected with it, or had recovered from it provided the deeply sampled blood TCRbeta repertoires that made up the dataset. A freely available public database, intended as a resource for researchers studying the immune response to SARS-CoV-2, is where the repertoires were released. The samples were drawn from the first 160 participants of the ongoing ImmuneRACE study and from over 950 subjects provided by 6 global collaborators. Nearly every sample came with metadata listing a de-identified subject ID, COVID-19 status, age in years and sex. Where HLA class I and class II types were available, the types were taken from metadata supplied by the sample provider, not from assay-based typing.

The immunoSEQ Assay, a bias-controlled multiplex PCR, was used to amplify TCRbeta CDR3 regions from genomic DNA. Concerning the study's data processing: Nucleated cell counts per sample were estimated from amplification of reference gene primers within the assay. To quantify the absolute abundance of each unique TCRbeta CDR3 rearrangement, sequence reads were collapsed and filtered. For each sample, productive Simpson clonality was calculated as the square root of Simpson's diversity index over productive rearrangements. In its TCRdb copy, this immuneACCESS table keeps in-frame sequences only and misses some clones. Where compared with another copy, unresolved V genes explain less than half of these, and the others have no known cause. The V and J calls and clone size are taken from that table; D and trimming were inferred from the DNA. This sample comprises approximately 30,000 clones, 88% of them detected only once. Clones ranked in the top ten supply 26% of the sample.

Points the paper makes about the study in general: Clinical and demographic metadata were provided uncurated, with the amount varying by source and participant.

Worth noting for this clone: Its cognate antigen has yet to be identified. Per-nucleotide qualities are absent, and no much larger clonotype sits a single base away.

Whole blood was collected in K2EDTA tubes by collaborating institutions according to the institutions' own protocols. Collaborator samples were shipped for TCRbeta analysis as frozen whole blood, isolated PBMCs, or DNA extracted from either sample type. The germline V gene provides CDR1 SGHRS and CDR2 YFSETQ. V and J lose 6 bases and 0 bases, and a span of 13 bases separates them. The CDR3 goes from the cysteine to the phenylalanine over 15 residues. The CDR3 DNA has 45 bases and is translated from base 1. Sequences were obtained from peripheral blood. The clonotype was recovered from a human donor in a cohort sampled during active COVID-19. The chain is encoded by TRBV5-1 joined to TRBJ2-1, with a tentative D gene TRBD2 over 5 matching bases. CDR3 region: CASKGAWGSYNEQFF. The nucleotides read TGCGCCAGCAAGGGAGCCTGGGGCTCCTACAATGAGCAGTTCTTC.